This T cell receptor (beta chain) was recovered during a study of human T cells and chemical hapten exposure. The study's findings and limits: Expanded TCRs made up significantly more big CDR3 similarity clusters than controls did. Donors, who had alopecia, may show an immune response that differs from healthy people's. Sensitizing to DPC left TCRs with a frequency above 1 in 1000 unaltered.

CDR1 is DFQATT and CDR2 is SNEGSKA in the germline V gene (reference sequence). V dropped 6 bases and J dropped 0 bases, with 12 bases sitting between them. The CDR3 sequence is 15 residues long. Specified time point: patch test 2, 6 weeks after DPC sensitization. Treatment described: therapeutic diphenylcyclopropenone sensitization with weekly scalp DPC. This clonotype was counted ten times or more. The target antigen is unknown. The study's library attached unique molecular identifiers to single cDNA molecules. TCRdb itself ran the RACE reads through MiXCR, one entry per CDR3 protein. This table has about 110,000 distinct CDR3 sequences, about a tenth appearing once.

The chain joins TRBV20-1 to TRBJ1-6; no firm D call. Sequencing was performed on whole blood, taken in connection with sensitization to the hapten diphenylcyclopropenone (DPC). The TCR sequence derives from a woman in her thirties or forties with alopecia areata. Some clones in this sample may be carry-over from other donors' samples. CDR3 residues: CSATTASSYNSPLHF. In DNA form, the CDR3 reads TGCAGTGCGACGACTGCCAGCTCCTATAATTCACCCCTCCACTTT.